These 29 T cell receptor beta chains came from one sample sequenced in a study of Tregs in tolerant kidney transplant recipients. The table came from immunoSEQ multiplex PCR; TCRdb's copy has only in-frame clones and leaves some out. The profile shows about 46,000 clones, 75% to 95% of them singletons. Material for sequencing was Tregs from blood. These receptors were collected from a human donor in good health.

J is TRBJ1-2 and V is TRBV27; perhaps TRBD1 as D (5 bases). From germline, CDR1 is MNHEY and CDR2 SMNVEV (reference sequence). The CDR3 has 13 amino acids. Trimming pared 10 bases from V and 5 bases from J, leaving 17 bases between. The CDR3 spells CATRYQGGYGYTF. Written as DNA, the CDR3 is TGTGCCACTCGCTACCAGGGCGGTTATGGCTACACCTTC.

The V gene is TRBV6-5, the J gene TRBJ2-7; 7 bases align to TRBD2. Trimming cost V 0 bases and J 3 bases; bases outside gene matches: 5. Germline values: CDR1 MNHEY, CDR2 SVGAGI. This CDR3 spans 15 amino acids. This CDR3 is CASSYSWGGIYEQYF. In DNA, the CDR3 is TGTGCCAGCAGTTACTCTTGGGGGGGGATCTACGAGCAGTACTTC.

The V call is TRBV6-6, the J call TRBJ2-2; D gene uncertain. Trimming shortened V by 10 bases and J by 4 bases, and 10 bases separated the two germline ends. The CDR3 has 12 residues. Germline CDR1 MNHNY, CDR2 SVGAGI (reference sequence). CDR3 region: CATMVGTGELFF. CDR3 nucleotide sequence: TGTGCCACAATGGTGGGCACCGGGGAGCTGTTTTTT.

The genes are TRBV10-2 and TRBJ2-5, with D unresolved. CDR3 size: 11 residues. The V gene lost 7 bases and the J gene lost 4 bases, with 7 bases spanning the gap. Germline V gene lookup returns CDR1 WSHSY and CDR2 SAAADI. CDR3 protein: CASTSGETQYF. In nucleotides, the CDR3 is TGCGCCAGCACAAGTGGAGAGACCCAGTACTTC.

The chain employs TRBV6-1 and TRBJ1-2; D is perhaps TRBD1 (6 bases). This CDR3 is built from 15 residues. Germline V gene sequence: CDR1 MNHNS, CDR2 SASEGT. Between the trimmed V and J ends, which lost 4 bases and 3 bases, there was a span of 15 bases. The CDR3 reads CASSVGPGEYYGYTF. The DNA of the CDR3 is TGTGCCAGCAGTGTGGGGCCAGGGGAGTACTATGGCTACACCTTC.

This sequence joins TRBV5-5 and TRBJ2-1; the match to TRBD1 covers 10 bases. CDR3 size: 14 residues. The junction had 3 bases not matched to a gene; V was cut back by 3 bases and J by 6 bases. CDR1 is SGHKS, CDR2 YYEKEE, per germline (reference sequence). The CDR3 loop is CASSWGQGFNEQFF. As DNA, the CDR3 is TGTGCCAGCAGCTGGGGACAGGGGTTCAATGAGCAGTTCTTC.

The chain carries TRBV2 and TRBJ2-7; TRBD1 aligns across 8 bases. CDR1 and CDR2 (germline): SNHLY, FYNNEI. This CDR3 comprises 15 residues. Trimming cost V 9 bases and J 1 base; bases outside gene matches: 11. The DNA of the CDR3 is TGTGCCAGAAGCCTAACCGGGACAGGTTCCTACGAGCAGTACTTC. Protein sequence: CARSLTGTGSYEQYF.

The gene calls are TRBV6-5 and TRBJ1-2; tentatively, D is TRBD1 (5 bases). Germline V gene lookup returns CDR1 MNHEY and CDR2 SVGAGI. Trimming took 2 bases from V and 8 from J, leaving 9 bases between them. The CDR3 has 12 residues. For the CDR3, the DNA is TGTGCCAGCAGTTACGGGGGAGGGGGCTACACCTTC. This gives the protein CASSYGGGGYTF.

The V gene is TRBV7-9, the J gene TRBJ2-6, with a tentative D call TRBD1 (6 bases). This CDR3 contains 14 residues. From germline, CDR1 is SEHNR and CDR2 FQNEAQ (reference sequence). Trimming removed 11 bases at V and 2 bases at J, with 13 bases between. The CDR3 DNA reads TGTGCCGGAACAGGGAGAACTGGGGCCAACGTCCTGACTTTC. It translates to CAGTGRTGANVLTF.

The rearrangement links TRBV5-1 to TRBJ1-2, with 7 bases lining up with TRBD1. The junction had 2 bases not matched to a gene; V was cut back by 2 bases and J by 4 bases. The CDR3 has 13 amino acids. Germline values: CDR1 SGHRS, CDR2 YFSETQ. The chain's CDR3 is CASSFTGAYGYTF. The CDR3 nucleotides are TGCGCCAGCAGCTTTACAGGGGCCTATGGCTACACCTTC.

The chain has TRBV9 and TRBJ1-1; TRBD1 is a possible D gene (6 bases). The germline V gene encodes CDR1 SGDLS and CDR2 YYNGEE. Trimming shortened V by 4 bases and J by 1 base, and 11 bases separated the two germline ends. This CDR3 is 14 amino acids long. CDR3 in DNA: TGTGCCAGCAGCATCGGACAGCCGAACACTGAAGCTTTCTTT. Translating it yields CASSIGQPNTEAFF.

V and J are TRBV6-6 and TRBJ2-3; D gene ambiguous. This CDR3 has 11 residues. Germline lookup yields CDR1 MNHNY and CDR2 SVGAGI (reference sequence). V shed 8 bases and J shed 0 bases, with 3 bases lying between them. CDR3 DNA sequence: TGTGCCAGCCAAAGCACAGATACGCAGTATTTT. Protein product: CASQSTDTQYF.

J is TRBJ1-1 and V is TRBV19; D is uncertain. Germline CDR1 reads LNHDA; CDR2 reads SQIVND (reference sequence). This CDR3 is 13 amino acids long. Trimming took 5 bases from V and 0 from J, leaving 7 bases between them. CDR3 sequence (DNA): TGTGCCAGTAGTCGAAACATGAACACTGAAGCTTTCTTT. Encoded protein: CASSRNMNTEAFF.

This chain connects TRBV19 to TRBJ1-3; no definite D call. The CDR3 is 12 residues long. V lost 10 bases and J 4 bases, leaving 11 bases between the germline ends. In germline, CDR1 is LNHDA, CDR2 SQIVND (reference sequence). The CDR3, as DNA: TGTGCCACCGCCGAAGAGGGAAACACCATATATTTT. Translated, it gives CATAEEGNTIYF. The full variable domain, in which reference TRBV19 and TRBJ1-3 provide the parts outside the CDR3, is DGGITQSPKYLFRKEGQNVTLSCEQNLNHDAMYWYRQDPGQGLRLIYYSQIVNDFQKGDIAEGYSVSREKKESFPLTVTSAQKNPTAFYLCATAEEGNTIYFGEGSWLTVV.

This clone was observed a single time. The rearrangement links TRBV18 to TRBJ1-2, with D perhaps matching TRBD1 (6 bases). This CDR3 spans 13 amino acids. Trimming cost V 3 bases and J 4 bases, with 9 bases left between them. Germline CDR1 is KGHSH and CDR2 is LQKENI. The DNA for the CDR3 is TGTGCCAGCTCACCGGACAGCCCCTATGGCTACACCTTC. Protein sequence: CASSPDSPYGYTF.

CDR3 residues: CASSLVGTGVMAQHF. The CDR3 DNA reads as TGTGCCAGCAGCTTGGTGGGGACAGGGGTCATGGCCCAGCATTTT. The chain has TRBV5-5 and TRBJ1-5; 10 bases line up with TRBD1. The CDR3 contains 15 residues. After removal of 0 bases from V and 11 bases from J, the junction contained 8 bases not matched to a gene. CDR1 SGHKS and CDR2 YYEKEE come from the germline V gene (reference sequence). Filled out from reference TRBV5-5 and TRBJ1-5, the complete variable domain reads DAGVTQSPTHLIKTRGQQVTLRCSPISGHKSVSWYQQVLGQGPQFIFQYYEKEERGRGNFPDRFSARQFPNYSSELNVNALLLGDSALYLCASSLVGTGVMAQHFGDGTRLSIL.

This rearrangement joins TRBV5-1 to TRBJ2-5; 9 positions agree with TRBD1. The V gene's germline CDR1 is SGHRS and CDR2 YFSETQ. The CDR3 runs 16 residues. The V and J ends lost 0 bases and 4 bases, in that order; junction bases with no gene match: 7. CDR3 region: CASSLVGQGSGETQYF. The CDR3 region has the DNA TGCGCCAGCAGCTTGGTGGGACAGGGTTCCGGAGAGACCCAGTACTTC.

The rearrangement joins TRBV9 to TRBJ2-2; 7 nucleotides line up with TRBD1. Trimming at V came to 6 bases and at J to 7 bases, leaving 9 bases not matched to a gene. The germline V gene encodes CDR1 SGDLS and CDR2 YYNGEE. The CDR3 spans 14 residues. The DNA of the CDR3 is TGTGCCAGCACCAAAGGGGGCAGGAACGGGGAGCTGTTTTTT. It is translated as CASTKGGRNGELFF.

This chain connects TRBV5-1 to TRBJ1-2; D gene unclear. The CDR3 is made up of 15 amino acids. The germline V gene encodes CDR1 SGHRS and CDR2 YFSETQ. The V end was cut by 2 bases, the J end by 7 bases, with 18 bases between. The CDR3, as DNA: TGCGCCAGCAGCTTTCAAGAGGGATCGTCCGGTGGCTACACCTTC. As protein: CASSFQEGSSGGYTF.

The J gene is TRBJ2-5, the V gene TRBV7-6; D uncertain. Trimming took off 0 bases at V and 6 bases at J, with 5 bases between the two ends. The CDR3 runs 12 residues. Germline V lookup: CDR1 SGHVS, CDR2 FNYEAQ. The CDR3: CASSLAGKTQYF. DNA for the CDR3: TGTGCCAGCAGCTTAGCGGGAAAGACCCAGTACTTC.

The chain recombines TRBV6-6 with TRBJ1-5; D possibly corresponds to TRBD1 (5 bases). Germline V gene lookup returns CDR1 MNHNY and CDR2 SVGAGI (reference sequence). The CDR3 is 15 residues long. The V end was cut by 5 bases, the J end by 3 bases, with 14 bases between. CDR3 nucleotide sequence: TGTGCCAGCAGTCCCCATGGGGCTCACAATCAGCCCCAGCATTTT. Its protein product is CASSPHGAHNQPQHF.

This chain joins TRBV5-6 and TRBJ2-7; 8 nucleotides agree with TRBD2. The germline V gene has CDR1 SGHDT and CDR2 YYEEEE. The CDR3 runs 17 residues. V trimming: 0 bases; J trimming: 3 bases; junction bases outside the gene matches: 11. The CDR3 reads CASSLVRSGSYLYEQYF. The DNA for the CDR3 is TGTGCCAGCAGCTTGGTGAGGAGCGGGAGTTACCTCTACGAGCAGTACTTC.

The gene calls are TRBV10-1 and TRBJ1-1, with 9 nucleotides matching TRBD1. The V and J ends lost 3 bases and 4 bases, in that order; junction bases with no gene match: 9. This CDR3 is 16 amino acids long. Germline V CDR1 and CDR2: WNHNN, SYGVQD (reference sequence). Here the CDR3 reads CASSEFGQGLGTEAFF. The CDR3 DNA reads as TGCGCCAGCAGTGAATTTGGACAGGGGTTGGGCACTGAAGCTTTCTTT.

This chain connects TRBV6-5 to TRBJ2-7; 7 nucleotides match TRBD2. Germline V gene sequence: CDR1 MNHEY, CDR2 SVGAGI. The J segment lost 3 bases and the V segment lost 4 bases, leaving 6 bases of the junction unmatched. CDR3 length: 14 amino acids. Here the CDR3 reads CASSFREVLYEQYF. The CDR3 region has the DNA TGTGCCAGCAGTTTCCGGGAGGTTCTCTACGAGCAGTACTTC.

The rearrangement uses TRBV27 and TRBJ1-2; 7 nucleotides align to TRBD1. The junction had 8 bases not matched to a gene; V was cut back by 5 bases and J by 8 bases. The germline gives CDR1 MNHEY, CDR2 SMNVEV (reference sequence). The CDR3 sequence is 13 residues long. The chain's CDR3 is CASSVTGVGGYTF. The CDR3 DNA follows: TGTGCCAGCAGTGTTACAGGGGTTGGAGGCTACACCTTC.

Turning to this clone: A junction boundary mismatches the germline segment, possibly from a read error. This sequence joins TRBV9 and TRBJ2-2, with 7 bases fitting TRBD1. This CDR3 comprises 13 residues. Looked up from germline, CDR1 is SGDLS and CDR2 is YYNGEE. The CDR3 DNA reads as TGTGCCAGCAACGTACAGGGGATCGGGGAGCTGTTTTTT. Amino acid sequence: CASNVQGIGELFF.

The chain employs TRBV5-5 and TRBJ2-5; weak D call: TRBD2 (5 bases). Trimming stripped 5 bases from V and 2 bases from J, with 13 bases between. The CDR3 consists of 14 residues. Per the germline V gene, CDR1 is SGHKS and CDR2 is YYEKEE (reference sequence). The CDR3 DNA reads as TGTGCCAGCAGTTCGGTGGGGAGACAAGAGACCCAGTACTTC. Amino acids: CASSSVGRQETQYF.

This chain connects TRBV5-4 to TRBJ1-5; D may be TRBD1 (5 bases). The germline V gene encodes CDR1 SGHNT and CDR2 YYREEE (reference sequence). V dropped 5 bases and J dropped 4 bases, with 10 bases sitting between them. The CDR3 sequence is 13 residues long. CDR3 nucleotides: TGTGCCAGCAGTTTTGGGGGAAATCAGCCCCAGCATTTT. Translated: CASSFGGNQPQHF.

The chain is built from TRBV5-5 and TRBJ1-5; D unclear. V dropped 7 bases and J dropped 3 bases, with 8 bases sitting between them. Germline assignment: CDR1 SGHKS and CDR2 YYEKEE (reference sequence). The CDR3 length is 12 residues. CDR3 protein: CASGPYNQPQHF. CDR3 DNA sequence: TGTGCCAGCGGCCCGTACAATCAGCCCCAGCATTTT.